Sequencing of this T cell receptor (beta chain) was carried out in a study of blood T cell repertoires in COVID-19. With 4 bases clipped from V and 4 bases from J, the junction kept 2 bases outside the gene matches. CDR1 and CDR2 from the germline V gene are MRHNA and SNTAGT. The CDR3 contains 13 residues. Assay: immunoSEQ multiplex PCR; the TCRdb copy retains only in-frame clones and omits some. The table records some 200,000 clones, 80% to 90% of them present only once. The source material was peripheral blood. The chain couples TRBV6-4 to TRBJ2-5; TRBD1 aligns across 8 bases. The source of this sequence is an elderly man with acute or convalescent COVID-19. CDR3: CASSAQGGETQYF. The CDR3 DNA reads as TGTGCCAGCAGTGCACAGGGGGGAGAGACCCAGTACTTC.